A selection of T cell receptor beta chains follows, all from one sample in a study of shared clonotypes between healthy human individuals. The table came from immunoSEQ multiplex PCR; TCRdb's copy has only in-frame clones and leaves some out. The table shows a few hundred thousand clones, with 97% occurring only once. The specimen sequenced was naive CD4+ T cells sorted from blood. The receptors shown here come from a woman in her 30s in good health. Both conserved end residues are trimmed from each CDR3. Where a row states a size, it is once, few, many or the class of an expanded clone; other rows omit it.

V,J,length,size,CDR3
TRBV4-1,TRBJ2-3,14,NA,ASSSRTRTSTDTQY
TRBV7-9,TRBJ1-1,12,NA,ASSPHAGGTEAF
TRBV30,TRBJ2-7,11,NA,ASHRDTNYEQY
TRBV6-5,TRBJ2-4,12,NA,ASRQGLAKNIQY
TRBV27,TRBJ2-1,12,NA,ASRRTSGRNEQF
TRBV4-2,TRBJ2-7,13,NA,ASSHHLGQNYEQY
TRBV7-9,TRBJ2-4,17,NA,ASSLAGTPRGIAKNIQY
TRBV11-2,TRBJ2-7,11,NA,ASSLVAYYEQY
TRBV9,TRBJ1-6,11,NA,ASSVDTGQTLH
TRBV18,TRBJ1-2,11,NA,ASSPSEGGLIP
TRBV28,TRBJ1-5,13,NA,ASSLPDYSNQPQH
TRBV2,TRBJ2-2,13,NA,ASCFPGQNTGELF
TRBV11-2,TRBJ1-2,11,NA,ASSSDRVGGYT
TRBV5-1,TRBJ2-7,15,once,ASSFGLTSGSSYEQY
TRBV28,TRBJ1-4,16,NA,ASSRSSLRGGYNEKLF
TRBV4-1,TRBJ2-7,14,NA,ASSQGYRDKAYEQY
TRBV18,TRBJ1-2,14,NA,ASSPEIRVEYYGYT
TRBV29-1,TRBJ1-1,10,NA,SVKGGVTEAF
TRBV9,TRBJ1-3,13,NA,ASSIGLSSGNTIY
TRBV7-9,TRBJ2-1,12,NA,ASSSTGWTNEQF
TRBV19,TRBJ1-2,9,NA,ASSSNYGYT
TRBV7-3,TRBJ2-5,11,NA,ASSSGSQETQY
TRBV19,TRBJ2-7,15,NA,ASSIDGSVHQNYEQY
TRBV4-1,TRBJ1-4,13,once,ASSPLGLTNEKLF
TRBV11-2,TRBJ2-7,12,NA,ASSSGLAGYEQY
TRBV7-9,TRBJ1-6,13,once,ASSLTGTEGSPLH
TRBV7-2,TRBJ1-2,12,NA,ASSQTGGNDGYT
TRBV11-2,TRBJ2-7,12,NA,ASSLESITYEQY
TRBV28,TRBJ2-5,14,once,ASTRLAQNRGETQY
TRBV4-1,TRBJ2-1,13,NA,ASSQVGTVYNEQF
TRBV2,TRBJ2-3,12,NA,ASSGAGGADTQY
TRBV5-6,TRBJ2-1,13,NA,ASKEREAPGYEQF
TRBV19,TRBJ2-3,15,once,ASSMGGAGASTDTQY
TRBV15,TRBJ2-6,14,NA,ATSRGGGAGANVLT
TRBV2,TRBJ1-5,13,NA,ASSYDRMGGQPQH
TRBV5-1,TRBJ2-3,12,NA,ASLRGGNTDTQY
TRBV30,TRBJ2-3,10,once,AWSVLKDTQY
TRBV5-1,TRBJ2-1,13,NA,ASSLDPQGYNEQF
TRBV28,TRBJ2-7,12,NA,ASMSPSGSYEQY
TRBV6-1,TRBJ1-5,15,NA,ASSGGPYRGGNQPQH
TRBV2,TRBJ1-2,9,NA,ASSDGGSYT
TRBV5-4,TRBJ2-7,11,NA,ASSQGGSYEQY
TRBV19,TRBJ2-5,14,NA,ASTSLGQGAGGTQY
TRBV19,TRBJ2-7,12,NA,ASSRTGEGYEQY
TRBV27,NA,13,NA,ASSLWDRRPYEQY
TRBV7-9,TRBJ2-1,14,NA,ASSPPGTRSYNEQF
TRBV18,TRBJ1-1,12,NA,ASSPKTGTTEAF